These 14 T cell receptor beta chains came from one sample sequenced in a study of T cell responses to AZD1222 COVID-19 vaccine. Method: immunoSEQ multiplex PCR; TCRdb's copy keeps in-frame clones and lacks some. The sample holds 100,000 or so clones, approximately 86% seen once. This specimen was peripheral blood, taken on day 0 of AZD1222 vaccination. These receptors were obtained from an adult in good health.

The chain couples TRBV3-1 (or the pseudogene TRBV3-2) to TRBJ2-3, with TRBD2 matching over 14 bases. The CDR3 length is 16 residues. Germline-derived CDR1 and CDR2 are LGHDT and YNNKEL (reference sequence). V lost 4 bases and J lost 4; bases outside the gene matches: 4. CDR3 protein: CASSRTSGRQADTQYF. DNA of the CDR3: TGTGCCAGCAGCCGGACTAGCGGGAGGCAGGCAGATACGCAGTATTTT.

The V gene is TRBV19, the J gene TRBJ2-1; 8 bases map to TRBD1. Germline CDR1 is LNHDA and CDR2 is SQIVND (reference sequence). The trim removed 1 base at V and 8 bases at J, leaving 4 bases unmatched. CDR3 size: 14 residues. The CDR3: CASSIAAGGHEQFF. DNA of the CDR3: TGTGCCAGTAGTATAGCGGCAGGGGGCCATGAGCAGTTCTTC.

This clone has a count of ten or more. Other DNA sequences of this sample code for an identical CDR3. The genes are TRBV7-2 and TRBJ2-1, with 15 bases that match TRBD2. V was pared by 1 base and J by 3 bases, with 4 bases of the junction left unmatched. The V gene's germline CDR1 is SGHTA and CDR2 FQGNSA. The CDR3 length is 18 residues. This CDR3 reads CASSLEGTSGRFYNEQFF. The CDR3 region has the DNA TGTGCCAGCAGCTTAGAGGGGACTAGCGGGAGGTTCTACAATGAGCAGTTCTTC.

This chain links TRBV2 with TRBJ2-1, with D uncertain. This CDR3 is 11 amino acids long. V gave up 2 bases and J gave up 12 bases, with 8 bases separating them. Germline V gives CDR1 SNHLY, CDR2 FYNNEI. The CDR3 sequence is CASSEPVGQFF. In DNA, the CDR3 is TGTGCCAGCAGTGAACCCGTCGGGCAGTTCTTC. Full variable domain (remainder filled in from reference TRBV2 and TRBJ2-1): EPEVTQTPSHQVTQMGQEVILRCVPISNHLYFYWYRQILGQKVEFLVSFYNNEISEKSEIFDDQFSVERPDGSNFTLKIRSTKLEDSAMYFCASSEPVGQFFGPGTRLTVL.

V is TRBV6-5 and J is TRBJ2-1; tentatively, D is TRBD2 (6 bases). Looked up from germline, CDR1 is MNHEY and CDR2 is SVGAGI. V lost 1 base and J lost 9, with 19 bases in between. The CDR3 loop spans 16 amino acids. CDR3 region: CASSYFLTGGSTEQFF. The CDR3 DNA follows: TGTGCCAGCAGTTACTTTTTAACCGGGGGAAGTACTGAGCAGTTCTTC.

The chain carries TRBV18 and TRBJ2-7, with D uncertain. The V and J ends lost 1 base and 3 bases respectively, with 10 bases between them. The CDR3 sequence is 14 residues long. Germline-derived CDR1 and CDR2 are KGHSH and LQKENI. The CDR3 region has the DNA TGTGCCAGCTCACCACAGTTGGGTCTCTACGAGCAGTACTTC. Translation: CASSPQLGLYEQYF.

The table lists this clone with many counts. The chain recombines TRBV11-2 with TRBJ1-2; perhaps TRBD1 as D (6 bases). Germline lookup yields CDR1 SGHAT and CDR2 FQNNGV. The CDR3 is 14 residues long. The V end was cut by 2 bases, the J end by 8 bases, with 15 bases between. Here the CDR3 reads CASSLPGQRNGYTF. The CDR3 bases are TGTGCCAGCAGCTTACCCGGACAGCGAAACGGCTACACCTTC.

V is TRBV6-4 and J is TRBJ2-3, with D possibly matching TRBD2 (5 bases). Trimming pared 8 bases from V and 0 bases from J, leaving 9 bases between. This CDR3 has 13 residues. The germline V gene encodes CDR1 MRHNA and CDR2 SNTAGT. CDR3 loop: CASSRESTDTQYF. In DNA form, the CDR3 reads TGTGCCAGCTCCCGGGAAAGCACAGATACGCAGTATTTT.

The CDR3 region is CASSDRPGLAGHEQFF. DNA for the CDR3: TGTGCCAGCAGTGACAGACCGGGACTAGCGGGACATGAGCAGTTCTTC. The gene calls are TRBV6-1 and TRBJ2-1, with TRBD2 matching over 13 bases. J was trimmed by 8 bases and V by 3 bases; bases with no gene match: 7. Looked up from germline, CDR1 is MNHNS and CDR2 is SASEGT. This CDR3 comprises 16 residues.

The chain combines TRBV5-4 with TRBJ1-2; unclear D gene. CDR3 length: 14 amino acids. The V gene lost 2 bases and the J gene lost 6 bases, with 14 bases spanning the gap. Germline V gives CDR1 SGHNT, CDR2 YYREEE (reference sequence). The CDR3 DNA reads as TGTGCCAGCAGCTTTGCGGGAGAAAGAGATGGCTACACCTTC. Its translation is CASSFAGERDGYTF.

V is TRBV5-5 and J is TRBJ1-2; TRBD1 might be the D (5 bases). The length of the CDR3 is 14 residues. Between the trimmed V and J ends, which lost 0 bases and 4 bases, there was a span of 10 bases. The germline CDR1 and CDR2 sequences are SGHKS and YYEKEE (reference sequence). In nucleotides, the CDR3 is TGTGCCAGCAGCTTGGCGGACATCGGCTATGGCTACACCTTC. Amino acids: CASSLADIGYGYTF.

This chain joins TRBV5-4 and TRBJ1-6; no definite D call. Germline lookup yields CDR1 SGHNT and CDR2 YYREEE (reference sequence). The CDR3 runs 16 residues. Trimming pared 2 bases from V and 0 bases from J, leaving 9 bases between. CDR3 residues: CASSFDSSSYNSPLHF. In nucleotides, the CDR3 is TGTGCCAGCAGCTTTGATAGTAGCTCCTATAATTCACCCCTCCACTTT.

This clone came up once. The rearrangement joins TRBV28 to TRBJ2-1; 8 bases match TRBD1. Trimming took 5 bases from V and 7 from J; bases not matched to a gene: 7. Germline V gene data show CDR1 as MDHEN and CDR2 as SYDVKM. The CDR3 is 14 residues long. CDR3 residues: CASSRQGRGNEQFF. The DNA for the CDR3 is TGTGCCAGCAGTCGACAGGGGCGTGGGAATGAGCAGTTCTTC.

This CDR3 reads CASSLSMVTYNEQFF. The CDR3 DNA reads TGTGCCAGCAGCTTGTCTATGGTAACCTACAATGAGCAGTTCTTC. The J gene is TRBJ2-1, the V gene TRBV7-8; D ambiguous. Looked up from germline, CDR1 is SGHVS and CDR2 is FQNEAQ. V was shortened by 3 bases and J by 2 bases, with 11 bases between the two germline ends. This CDR3 is built from 15 residues.